This TCR beta chain was sequenced in a study of post-analysis software for immune sequencing data. The overall study: Some patients lacked subtype; others had relapsing-remitting, secondary progressive or progressive-relapsing disease. Overall study results and limits: Compared with controls, patients showed significantly lower normalized Chao1 diversity. Samples prepared in the same batch strongly co-clustered by F measure. Comparison of patients with controls showed roughly five TRBV segments more frequent in patients, TRBV5-6, TRBV5-1 and TRBV20-1 among them.

The CDR3 sequence is 16 residues long. Germline-derived CDR1 and CDR2 are SGDLS and YYNGEE. cDNA libraries of TCR beta carried unique molecular identifiers. TCRdb processed the PCR reads anew with MiXCR; each CDR3 protein has one entry. The data show approximately 350,000 distinct CDR3 sequences, 30% to 45% seen once. As for this clonotype: The antigen is unknown.

The chain combines TRBV9 with TRBJ2-7; 9 bases are shared with TRBD2. The J call may be in error: the DNA end matches TRBJ2-5 better. This receptor was taken from a girl aged 5-17 years with multiple sclerosis. The material sequenced was blood. For the CDR3, the DNA is TGTGCCAGCAGCCCTTCTGGCGGGGGGGCCCCAGAGACCCAGTACTTC. Amino acid sequence: CASSPSGGGAPETQYF.